This T cell receptor (beta chain) was captured in a study of blood T cell repertoires in COVID-19. Background on the study: Material from acute and convalescent COVID-19 was sourced from the United States, Italy and Spain. T cells, B-cell-depleted T cells, or PBMCs supplied cDNA or gDNA.

Germline assignment: CDR1 WSHSY and CDR2 SAAADI. The CDR3 consists of 16 residues. The V and J ends lost 6 bases and 5 bases respectively, with 20 bases between them. Per the original data handling: Reference gene primers were amplified, and this amplification served to estimate nucleated cell counts. The protocol was immunoSEQ multiplex PCR, while the TCRdb copy is restricted to in-frame clones and leaves out a portion. That table is the source of V, J and clone size, and D and trimming were worked out from the DNA. Altogether about 42,000 clones are present, over 75% being singletons, with the ten largest covering 12%.

The source of this sequence is a human donor in a cohort sampled during active COVID-19. V gene TRBV10-2 combines with J gene TRBJ2-1, with D tentatively TRBD2 (5 bases). Sequencing was done on a sample of peripheral blood. CDR3 sequence: CASSEARARKNNEQFF. As DNA, the CDR3 is TGCGCCAGCAGCGAAGCGAGGGCGCGAAAAAACAATGAGCAGTTCTTC.